These 4 T cell receptor beta chains share one sample of origin, sequenced in a study of shared clonotypes between healthy human individuals. The assay was immunoSEQ multiplex PCR, and TCRdb's table has in-frame clones only and misses some. The data hold about 450,000 clones, with around 80% observed a single time. Sequences were obtained from PBMCs. These receptors were obtained from a woman between 40 and 50 years old in good health. Some clones in this sample may be carry-over from other donors' samples.

The rearrangement joins TRBV5-1 to TRBJ1-2, with TRBD1 identical over 9 bases. Germline CDR1 is SGHRS and CDR2 is YFSETQ. With V trimmed by 9 bases and J by 5 bases, 8 bases remained unmatched. The CDR3 runs 13 residues. The CDR3: CATRGTGFYGYTF. As DNA, the CDR3 is TGCGCCACCCGCGGGACAGGGTTTTATGGCTACACCTTC.

The chain combines TRBV6-6 with TRBJ2-1; D not resolved. The germline CDR1 and CDR2 sequences are MNHNY and SVGAGI (reference sequence). Trimming removed 7 bases at V and 1 base at J, with 5 bases between. CDR3 length: 12 amino acids. The CDR3 DNA is TGTGCCAGCACCTCGTCCTACAATGAGCAGTTCTTC. Its translation is CASTSSYNEQFF.

This clone has more than one count but fewer than ten. The chain carries TRBV5-1 and TRBJ1-1; D possibly corresponds to TRBD1 (5 bases). This CDR3 is built from 15 residues. Germline CDR1 and CDR2: SGHRS and YFSETQ. Trimming pared 5 bases from V and 4 bases from J, leaving 18 bases between. The CDR3 sequence is CASRRVQGGPTEAFF. The CDR3, as DNA: TGCGCCAGCAGGAGAGTTCAGGGAGGGCCCACTGAAGCTTTCTTT.

The CDR3 reads CASSPGTGIYGYTF. CDR3 DNA sequence: TGTGCCAGCAGCCCCGGGACAGGGATATATGGCTACACCTTC. The V call is TRBV5-5, the J call TRBJ1-2; 9 nucleotides line up with TRBD1. Germline V lookup: CDR1 SGHKS, CDR2 YYEKEE (reference sequence). The CDR3 covers 14 residues. V dropped 4 bases and J dropped 5; count of bases not matched to a gene: 6.